A selection of T cell receptor beta chains follows, all from one sample in a study of blood T cell repertoires in COVID-19. Method: immunoSEQ multiplex PCR; TCRdb's copy keeps in-frame clones and lacks some. Among about 180,000 clones listed, roughly four fifths were seen once. Sequencing was done on a sample of peripheral blood. All receptors derive from a woman in her seventies with COVID-19, enrolled during active disease. The CDR3 runs from the conserved cysteine through the conserved F or W. The order of the fields is clone size, V gene, D gene, J gene, CDR3 protein, CDR3 DNA. The D gene is left open where the match is weak. For some rows the clone size is stated as once, few or many, or as a class when expanded; others skip it.

>NA|TRBV5-4|NA|TRBJ1-6
CASSFPQGSGSPLHF
TGTGCCAGCAGCTTTCCGCAGGGGTCGGGATCACCCCTCCACTTT
>NA|TRBV29-1|NA|TRBJ2-3
CSADLGTDTDTQYF
TGCAGCGCCGATTTAGGGACTGACACAGATACGCAGTATTTT
>NA|TRBV29-1|TRBD2|TRBJ2-3
CSGEGTDTQYF
TGCAGCGGGGAGGGTACAGATACGCAGTATTTT
>NA|TRBV5-6|TRBD2|TRBJ2-1
CASSLTSGRWSSYNEQFF
TGTGCCAGCAGCTTGACTAGCGGGAGGTGGAGCTCCTACAATGAGCAGTTCTTC
>NA|TRBV20-1|TRBD2|TRBJ2-1
CSASQPGGGVNEQFF
TGCAGTGCTAGTCAACCGGGAGGAGGGGTCAATGAGCAGTTCTTC
>few|TRBV4-3|TRBD2|TRBJ2-5
CASSQGLAQETQYF
TGCGCCAGCAGCCAGGGACTAGCACAAGAGACCCAGTACTTC
>NA|TRBV6-2/TRBV6-3|TRBD1|TRBJ1-1
CASSYRRSGGLVAEAFF
TGTGCCAGCAGTTACCGTAGATCAGGGGGCTTGGTAGCTGAAGCTTTCTTT
>NA|TRBV20-1|TRBD2|TRBJ2-2
CSASRGGNTGELFF
TGCAGTGCTAGTCGGGGGGGAAACACCGGGGAGCTGTTTTTT
>NA|TRBV4-2|NA|TRBJ2-3
CASSQAGTDTQYF
TGTGCCAGCAGCCAAGCCGGCACAGATACGCAGTATTTT
>NA|TRBV18|TRBD1|TRBJ1-1
CASSPGDRGNTEAFF
TGTGCCAGCTCACCAGGGGACAGGGGAAACACTGAAGCTTTCTTT
>NA|TRBV6-4|TRBD2|TRBJ2-7
CASSDQASGSKNYEQYF
TGTGCCAGCAGTGACCAGGCTAGCGGGAGTAAGAACTACGAGCAGTACTTC
>NA|TRBV4-3|NA|TRBJ1-1
CASSQDLLNTEAFF
TGCGCCAGCAGCCAAGATCTCCTGAACACTGAAGCTTTCTTT
>NA|TRBV6-2/TRBV6-3|NA|TRBJ2-1
CASSYQQNSRHEQFF
TGTGCCAGCAGTTACCAGCAGAACAGCCGCCATGAGCAGTTCTTC
>few|TRBV18|NA|TRBJ1-5
CASSPQGNQPQHF
TGTGCCAGCTCACCGCAGGGGAATCAGCCCCAGCATTTT
>NA|TRBV7-3|TRBD2|TRBJ2-1
CASSLGLAGGSYNEQFF
TGTGCCAGCAGCTTAGGACTAGCGGGAGGCTCCTACAATGAGCAGTTCTTC
>NA|TRBV4-2|NA|TRBJ2-2
CASSQDQRDSTGELFF
TGTGCCAGCAGCCAAGATCAGAGGGATAGCACCGGGGAGCTGTTTTTT
>NA|TRBV3-1/TRBV3-2|TRBD1|TRBJ1-3
CASSGYRDSRNTIYF
TGTGCCAGCAGCGGATACCGGGACAGCCGAAACACCATATATTTT
>NA|TRBV6-6|NA|TRBJ1-1
CASRPTVNTEAFF
TGTGCCAGCAGACCGACAGTGAACACTGAAGCTTTCTTT
>NA|TRBV18|TRBD1|TRBJ2-7
CASSPGTGPNYEQYF
TGTGCCAGCTCACCTGGGACAGGGCCGAACTACGAGCAGTACTTC
>once|TRBV7-3|NA|TRBJ2-3
CASSLSGTTDTQYF
TGTGCCAGCAGCTTAAGCGGGACCACAGATACGCAGTATTTT
>NA|TRBV5-1|TRBD1|TRBJ1-3
CASSLGDRSTGNTIYF
TGCGCCAGCAGCTTGGGGGACAGGAGTACTGGAAACACCATATATTTT
>NA|TRBV18|TRBD1|TRBJ1-2
CASSPARGQGFYGYTF
TGTGCCAGCTCACCGGCCCGTGGACAGGGGTTCTATGGCTACACCTTC
>NA|TRBV11-2|NA|TRBJ2-7
CASSLERVAAYYEQYF
TGTGCCAGCAGCTTAGAGAGGGTTGCAGCGTACTACGAGCAGTACTTC
>NA|TRBV6-1|NA|TRBJ1-4
CASSGRGGASANEKLFF
TGTGCCAGCAGTGGGCGGGGGGGCGCGTCGGCTAATGAAAAACTGTTTTTT
>few|TRBV11-2|TRBD1|TRBJ1-1
CASSSPHRGGTEAFF
TGTGCCAGCAGCTCGCCGCACAGGGGAGGCACTGAAGCTTTCTTT
>NA|TRBV4-3|NA|TRBJ1-6
CASSQSIRGSPLHF
TGCGCCAGCAGCCAATCGATCCGGGGATCCCCCCTCCACTTT
>NA|TRBV7-9|NA|TRBJ1-2
CASGTDYGYTF
TGTGCCAGCGGTACAGACTATGGCTACACCTTC
>NA|TRBV2|NA|TRBJ2-7
CASKRTPTISYEQYF
TGTGCCAGCAAACGGACACCCACTATCTCCTACGAGCAGTACTTC
>once|TRBV19|TRBD1|TRBJ1-3
CASKTAGTESGNTIYF
TGTGCCAGTAAAACTGCCGGGACAGAGTCTGGAAACACCATATATTTT
>many|TRBV5-1|NA|TRBJ2-7
CASSFYTSSYEQYF
TGCGCCAGCAGCTTTTACACATCTTCCTACGAGCAGTACTTC
>NA|TRBV5-1|NA|TRBJ2-1
CASSLGDSTYNEQFF
TGCGCCAGCAGCTTGGGTGACTCAACCTACAATGAGCAGTTCTTC
>NA|TRBV5-4|NA|TRBJ2-2
CASSVDGSSRTGELFF
TGTGCCAGCAGCGTGGACGGCTCTTCTAGGACCGGGGAGCTGTTTTTT
>NA|TRBV5-1|TRBD1|TRBJ1-2
CASSSGQGGGGYTF
TGCGCCAGCAGCTCCGGACAGGGTGGAGGTGGCTACACCTTC
>NA|TRBV11-2|NA|TRBJ1-1
CASSPRDTEAFF
TGTGCCAGCAGCCCTCGGGACACTGAAGCTTTCTTT
>NA|TRBV2|TRBD2|TRBJ2-5
CASGAFIAGETQYF
TGTGCCAGCGGGGCCTTTATAGCGGGGGAGACCCAGTACTTC
>NA|TRBV28|NA|TRBJ2-1
CASSSSRGNEQFF
TGTGCCAGCAGTTCCTCCCGCGGCAATGAGCAGTTCTTC
>once|TRBV18|TRBD1|TRBJ1-1
CASSPTRDSPEAFF
TGTGCCAGCTCACCTACCCGGGACAGCCCTGAAGCTTTCTTT
>once|TRBV9|TRBD2|TRBJ2-3
CASSVAGGVNTDTQYF
TGTGCCAGCAGCGTAGCGGGAGGGGTAAACACAGATACGCAGTATTTT
>NA|TRBV11-2|NA|TRBJ2-5
CASSLERETQYF
TGTGCCAGCAGCTTAGAGAGAGAGACCCAGTACTTC
>once|TRBV18|NA|TRBJ2-1
CASSHGQMLYNEQFF
TGTGCCAGCTCACATGGACAGATGTTATACAATGAGCAGTTCTTC
>NA|TRBV27|TRBD1|TRBJ1-1
CASRSGQTNTEAFF
TGTGCCAGCAGGTCGGGACAGACCAACACTGAAGCTTTCTTT
>NA|TRBV28|NA|TRBJ1-1
CASSTGGSVRTEAFF
TGTGCCAGCAGTACGGGAGGAAGCGTAAGGACTGAAGCTTTCTTT
>once|TRBV6-1|NA|TRBJ1-1
CASSEKRDLEAFF
TGTGCCAGCAGTGAAAAGAGAGATCTTGAAGCTTTCTTT
>NA|TRBV6-2/TRBV6-3|TRBD1|TRBJ2-1
CASSYSMQTGGQLMNYNEQFF
TGTGCCAGCAGTTACTCGATGCAGACAGGGGGCCAACTTATGAACTACAATGAGCAGTTCTTC
>NA|TRBV28|TRBD1|TRBJ1-3
CASRSAGGGNTIYF
TGTGCCAGCAGGTCGGCAGGGGGTGGAAACACCATATATTTT
>NA|TRBV28|NA|TRBJ1-1
CASSLVVRGTEAFF
TGTGCCAGCAGTTTAGTTGTCAGGGGCACTGAAGCTTTCTTT
>NA|TRBV28|NA|TRBJ1-1
CASSLQGRRTEAFF
TGTGCCAGCAGTTTACAGGGAAGACGCACTGAAGCTTTCTTT